Listed here are 4 T cell receptor beta chains from one sample, sequenced in a study of blood T cell dynamics during melanoma immunotherapy. Time point given: pre-treatment baseline. TCRdb's table, derived via immunoSEQ multiplex PCR, lists solely in-frame clones and lacks some. Altogether some 13,000 clones are present, roughly 94% being singletons, with the ten largest covering approximately 0.18%. Sequencing used effector memory CD8+ T cells from blood, obtained from a patient treated with checkpoint blockade. The receptors shown here come from a human donor with melanoma.

V and J are TRBV5-6 and TRBJ2-7; no clear D. Trimming removed 0 bases from V and 1 base from J, with 2 bases in between. Germline V lookup: CDR1 SGHDT, CDR2 YYEEEE. CDR3 length equals 12 residues. CDR3: CASSLASYEQYF. Here the CDR3 DNA reads TGTGCCAGCAGCTTGGCGTCCTACGAGCAGTACTTC.

DNA of the CDR3: TGTGCCAGCTCACATGACGGGCCCTATCAGCCCCAGCATTTT. The encoded protein is CASSHDGPYQPQHF. The chain uses TRBV18 and TRBJ1-5; no reliable D call. This CDR3 comprises 14 residues. Trimming stripped 4 bases from V and 5 bases from J, with 12 bases between. Germline lookup yields CDR1 KGHSH and CDR2 LQKENI.

The CDR3 bases are TGTGCCAGCAGCACGACTAGCGGGAGCCCCTACGAGCAGTACTTC. It encodes CASSTTSGSPYEQYF. The rearrangement uses TRBV27 and TRBJ2-5, with 12 nucleotides matching TRBD2. The better agreement between TRBJ2-7 and the DNA end casts doubt on the J call. This CDR3 spans 15 amino acids. Germline loops: CDR1 MNHEY, CDR2 SMNVEV (reference sequence).

This rearrangement joins TRBV2 to TRBJ2-6; 9 bases line up with TRBD2. In germline, CDR1 is SNHLY, CDR2 FYNNEI. The CDR3 consists of 16 residues. V lost 10 bases and J lost 0; bases outside the gene matches: 7. The CDR3, as DNA: TGTGCCACCCTCGGGACTAGCAGCTCTGGGGCCAACGTCCTGACTTTC. Protein sequence: CATLGTSSSGANVLTF.